Below, 5 T cell receptor beta chains from the same sample are listed, as sequenced in a study of radiotherapy plus CTLA-4 blockade in lung cancer. Method: immunoSEQ multiplex PCR; TCRdb's copy keeps in-frame clones and lacks some. The sample records about 36,000 clones, around 83% being singletons. Sequences were derived from peripheral blood, sampled from a patient treated with radiotherapy plus ipilimumab. Receptors were obtained from a human donor with non-small cell lung cancer who had stable disease on radiotherapy plus ipilimumab.

This clone has a single count. The chain is built from TRBV7-9 and TRBJ1-3, with 8 bases lining up with TRBD1. Per the germline V gene, CDR1 is SEHNR and CDR2 is FQNEAQ (reference sequence). V trimming: 3 bases; J trimming: 2 bases; junction bases outside the gene matches: 6. The CDR3 extends over 16 amino acids. The CDR3 DNA reads TGTGCCAGCAGCTTCGGGGGGACAGGAGCTGGAAACACCATATATTTT. Translation gives CASSFGGTGAGNTIYF.

This clone was seen more than once but under ten times. Germline and junction disagree at one end, which may indicate a read error. This chain joins TRBV11-2 and TRBJ2-7; 12 bases align to TRBD2. The germline gives CDR1 SGHAT, CDR2 FQNNGV. The CDR3 runs to 15 residues. Written as DNA, the CDR3 is TGCGCCAGCAGCCCGGGGACTAGCGGGCGGTACGAGCAGTACTTC. Its protein product is CASSPGTSGRYEQYF.

This chain links TRBV5-4 with TRBJ2-7; 9 nucleotides line up with TRBD1. Germline V lookup: CDR1 SGHNT, CDR2 YYREEE (reference sequence). This CDR3 is built from 14 residues. The trim removed 0 bases at V and 2 bases at J, leaving 0 bases unmatched. The chain's CDR3 is CASSLGDRAYEQYF. The CDR3 region has the DNA TGTGCCAGCAGCTTGGGGGACAGGGCCTACGAGCAGTACTTC.

The rearrangement uses TRBV4-1 and TRBJ2-2, with 15 positions matching TRBD2. The CDR3 loop spans 18 amino acids. V trimming: 1 base; J trimming: 4 bases; junction bases outside the gene matches: 4. Per germline, CDR1 MGHRA and CDR2 YSYEKL. Written as DNA, the CDR3 is TGCGCCAGCAGCCAAGGGACTAGCGGGAGGGCCATCACCGGGGAGCTGTTTTTT. Translating gives CASSQGTSGRAITGELFF.

The chain is built from TRBV5-4 and TRBJ2-1, with 16 nucleotides matching TRBD2. This CDR3 contains 17 residues. With V trimmed by 4 bases and J by 4 bases, 5 bases remained unmatched. The V gene's germline CDR1 is SGHNT and CDR2 YYREEE (reference sequence). The DNA of the CDR3 is TGTGCCAGCAGCGAGGGACTAGCGGGAGGGCCATACAATGAGCAGTTCTTC. Amino acid sequence: CASSEGLAGGPYNEQFF. Complete variable domain (other parts from reference TRBV5-4 and TRBJ2-1): ETGVTQSPTHLIKTRGQQVTLRCSSQSGHNTVSWYQQALGQGPQFIFQYYREEENGRGNFPPRFSGLQFPNYSSELNVNALELDDSALYLCASSEGLAGGPYNEQFFGPGTRLTVL.